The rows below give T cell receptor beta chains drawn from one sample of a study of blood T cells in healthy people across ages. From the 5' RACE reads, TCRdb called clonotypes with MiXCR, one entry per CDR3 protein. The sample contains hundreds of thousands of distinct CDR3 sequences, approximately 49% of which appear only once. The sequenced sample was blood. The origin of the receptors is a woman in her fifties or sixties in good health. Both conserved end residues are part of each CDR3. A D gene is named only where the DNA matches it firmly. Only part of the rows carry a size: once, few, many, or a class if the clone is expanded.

CDR3nt: TGCGCCAGCAGCCACTACAGGGATGCGCAGTATTTT
CDR3aa: CASSHYRDAQYF
d_gene: -
j_gene: TRBJ2-3
abundance: few
v_gene: TRBV4-3

CDR3nt: TGTGCCATCAGTGGGGCAACTGAAGCTTTCTTT
CDR3aa: CAISGATEAFF
d_gene: -
j_gene: TRBJ1-1
abundance: -
v_gene: TRBV10-3

CDR3nt: TGCGCCAGCAGCCGATGGTATGACGGCAATCAGCCCCAGCATTTT
CDR3aa: CASSRWYDGNQPQHF
d_gene: -
j_gene: TRBJ1-5
abundance: -
v_gene: TRBV4-3

CDR3nt: TGTGCCAGCAGGACTAGCGGGAGGACCTTCTCCTACAATGAGCAGTTCTTC
CDR3aa: CASRTSGRTFSYNEQFF
d_gene: TRBD2
j_gene: TRBJ2-1
abundance: -
v_gene: TRBV27

CDR3nt: TGTGCCAGCAGCCAAGCGTCACGGGGAGGTAGGGAAATAAATGAGCAGTTCTTC
CDR3aa: CASSQASRGGREINEQFF
d_gene: -
j_gene: TRBJ2-1
abundance: -
v_gene: TRBV4-2

CDR3nt: TGTGCCAGCAGTACAAGACAGGGGACAGGTCAGCAGTTCTTC
CDR3aa: CASSTRQGTGQQFF
d_gene: TRBD1
j_gene: TRBJ2-1
abundance: -
v_gene: TRBV6-2/TRBV6-3

CDR3nt: TGTGCCAGCACCCTAGTGTTGGCTAGCGGGAGGGATACCTACGAGCAGTACTTC
CDR3aa: CASTLVLASGRDTYEQYF
d_gene: TRBD2
j_gene: TRBJ2-7
abundance: many
v_gene: TRBV7-2

CDR3nt: TGTGCCAGCAACCGTATAGCGGGAGTGGGGTTCTTC
CDR3aa: CASNRIAGVGFF
d_gene: TRBD2
j_gene: TRBJ2-1
abundance: -
v_gene: TRBV28

CDR3nt: TGTGCCAGCAGTTTCTGGACTAGCGGGGTCCAAAACATTCAGTACTTC
CDR3aa: CASSFWTSGVQNIQYF
d_gene: TRBD2
j_gene: TRBJ2-4
abundance: -
v_gene: TRBV6-2/TRBV6-3

CDR3nt: TGCGCCAGCGGAGCTAGCGGGAGGGCCTATGAGCAGTACTTC
CDR3aa: CASGASGRAYEQYF
d_gene: TRBD2
j_gene: TRBJ2-7
abundance: -
v_gene: TRBV4-3

CDR3nt: TGTGCCAGCAGCGACGGGGCCAGACTAGGACATTCGGAAAAACTGTTTTTT
CDR3aa: CASSDGARLGHSEKLFF
d_gene: -
j_gene: TRBJ1-4
abundance: -
v_gene: TRBV6-2/TRBV6-3

CDR3nt: TGTGCCAGCAGCTTACAGGGGACGGAAACTGAAGCTTTCTTT
CDR3aa: CASSLQGTETEAFF
d_gene: -
j_gene: TRBJ1-1
abundance: few
v_gene: TRBV7-3

CDR3nt: TGTGCCAGCAGCGGACCGGGTATAGGACAGGAGGTAGATGGCTACACCTTC
CDR3aa: CASSGPGIGQEVDGYTF
d_gene: TRBD1
j_gene: TRBJ1-2
abundance: few
v_gene: TRBV9

CDR3nt: TGCAGTGCTAATCACGGGGGGGAGGCTGGAAACACCATATATTTT
CDR3aa: CSANHGGEAGNTIYF
d_gene: -
j_gene: TRBJ1-3
abundance: -
v_gene: TRBV20-1

CDR3nt: TGCAGTGCTAGATCAGGGATAGGCAAAAACATTCAGTACTTC
CDR3aa: CSARSGIGKNIQYF
d_gene: -
j_gene: TRBJ2-4
abundance: -
v_gene: TRBV20-1

CDR3nt: TGTGCCACCAGCAGAGATCGCGTAGCAGGTGAGCAGTTCTTC
CDR3aa: CATSRDRVAGEQFF
d_gene: -
j_gene: TRBJ2-1
abundance: few
v_gene: TRBV15

CDR3nt: TGTGCCAGCAGTGAGGCCTACGGCTATGGCTACACCTTC
CDR3aa: CASSEAYGYGYTF
d_gene: -
j_gene: TRBJ1-2
abundance: -
v_gene: TRBV6-1

CDR3nt: TGTGCCACAAAAAAAGGGGAGAGCGCCAATGGCTACACCTTC
CDR3aa: CATKKGESANGYTF
d_gene: -
j_gene: TRBJ1-2
abundance: -
v_gene: TRBV6-1

CDR3nt: TGTGCCAGCAGCCAAGATGAGGGAGCTGATACGCAGTATTTT
CDR3aa: CASSQDEGADTQYF
d_gene: -
j_gene: TRBJ2-3
abundance: many
v_gene: TRBV4-2

CDR3nt: TGTGCAGCCCCAAAGCGGCTAGCGGGAAGAGATACGCAGTATTTT
CDR3aa: CAAPKRLAGRDTQYF
d_gene: TRBD2
j_gene: TRBJ2-3
abundance: -
v_gene: TRBV11-1

CDR3nt: TGCAGCGGAGGGAATCGTGGGGCCCTCTCCTACGAGCAGTACTTC
CDR3aa: CSGGNRGALSYEQYF
d_gene: -
j_gene: TRBJ2-7
abundance: -
v_gene: TRBV29-1

CDR3nt: TGTGCCAGCAGTGGAAGGCTTCCGCCGAATGAGCAGTTCTTC
CDR3aa: CASSGRLPPNEQFF
d_gene: -
j_gene: TRBJ2-1
abundance: -
v_gene: TRBV2

CDR3nt: TGTGCCAGCAGCCTCTCGGGGACATGGACTGAAGCTTTCTTT
CDR3aa: CASSLSGTWTEAFF
d_gene: -
j_gene: TRBJ1-1
abundance: -
v_gene: TRBV3-1

CDR3nt: TGTGCCAGCCGGGACAGGGGGCTGGACGAAAAACTGTTTTTT
CDR3aa: CASRDRGLDEKLFF
d_gene: TRBD1
j_gene: TRBJ1-4
abundance: -
v_gene: TRBV2

CDR3nt: TGCAGTGCTCCGGACAGGTTCGATACGCAGTATTTT
CDR3aa: CSAPDRFDTQYF
d_gene: TRBD1
j_gene: TRBJ2-3
abundance: -
v_gene: TRBV20-1